The 6 T cell receptor beta chains given below trace back to one sample, sequenced in a study of control samples from healthy donors and cancer patients. Profiled with immunoSEQ multiplex PCR; TCRdb holds only in-frame clones, not every one. The sample lists roughly 98,000 clones, 85% to 95% occurring once. The sequenced material came from blood. The source is a man younger than 30 in good health.

The chain carries TRBV7-3 and TRBJ2-2; TRBD2 aligns across 8 bases. In germline, CDR1 is SGHTA, CDR2 FQGTGA. CDR3 length: 16 amino acids. V lost 5 bases, J lost 8 bases, and 13 bases stayed unmatched. CDR3 coding DNA: TGTGCCAGCAGCCCTACTTTCCGGGAGGGCCCTGGGGAGCTGTTTTTT. Residues: CASSPTFREGPGELFF.

This clone was seen a handful of times. The chain uses TRBV3-1 (or the pseudogene TRBV3-2) and TRBJ2-1; 9 bases match TRBD2. V dropped 3 bases and J dropped 9; count of bases not matched to a gene: 0. The length of the CDR3 is 12 residues. CDR1 and CDR2 (germline): LGHDT, YNNKEL (reference sequence). In DNA form, the CDR3 reads TGTGCCAGCAGCCATAGCGGGAGTGAGCAGTTCTTC. Protein sequence: CASSHSGSEQFF.

V gene TRBV6-2 or TRBV6-3 combines with J gene TRBJ2-1, with a tentative D call TRBD2 (6 bases). Germline V gene sequence: CDR1 MNHEY, CDR2 SVGEGT. The CDR3 totals 16 residues. V was pared by 5 bases and J by 4 bases, with 18 bases between. The CDR3 nucleotides are TGTGCCAGCAGTCGCAGAGCGGGCCTGGCATACAATGAGCAGTTCTTC. It translates to CASSRRAGLAYNEQFF.

The rearrangement uses TRBV30 and TRBJ1-4; D possibly corresponds to TRBD1 (5 bases). CDR3 length: 16 residues. CDR1 and CDR2 (germline): GTSNPN, SVGIG (reference sequence). Deletions cut 4 bases from V and 3 bases from J, with 18 bases between. The CDR3 DNA reads as TGTGCCTGGACCATGGTACAGCAGGGTGCTAATGAAAAACTGTTTTTT. This translates into CAWTMVQQGANEKLFF.

The rearrangement uses TRBV30 and TRBJ2-5; D possibly matches TRBD1 or TRBD2 (6 bases each). CDR1 is GTSNPN and CDR2 is SVGIG in the germline V gene (reference sequence). The CDR3 extends over 14 amino acids. V lost 3 bases to trimming and J lost 5 bases, with 16 bases between them. The CDR3 reads CAWSKQGGGETQYF. The CDR3 DNA reads TGTGCCTGGAGCAAACAGGGAGGTGGGGAGACCCAGTACTTC. Looking up the rest from reference TRBV30 and TRBJ2-5 gives the full variable domain: SQTIHQWPATLVQPVGSPLSLECTVEGTSNPNLYWYRQAAGRGLQLLFYSVGIGQISSEVPQNLSASRPQDRQFILSSKKLLLSDSGFYLCAWSKQGGGETQYFGPGTRLLVL.

V is TRBV28 and J is TRBJ2-7, with D possibly TRBD2 on 5 matching bases. Germline assignment: CDR1 MDHEN and CDR2 SYDVKM. The CDR3 length is 14 residues. V gave up 2 bases and J gave up 1 base, with 9 bases separating them. CDR3 region: CASSLSGSSYEQYF. The CDR3 DNA sequence: TGTGCCAGCAGTTTAAGCGGAAGTTCCTACGAGCAGTACTTC.